This paragraph covers one TCR beta chain sequence. Its antigen is as yet unknown. This sample stems from a study of cytomegalovirus exposure and HLA in healthy donors. Study outcomes and limitations: When a later analysis was performed, an Asian-associated ancestry cluster reportedly had fewer N-insertions than the roughly 670-donor mean.

Unrecorded immune exposure was likely among donors, who were nominally healthy when sampled. Trimming cost V 1 base and J 2 bases; bases outside gene matches: 9. Germline lookup yields CDR1 GTSNPN and CDR2 SVGIG (reference sequence). The CDR3 totals 18 residues. PCR involved 60 Vbeta and 13 Jbeta primers. The table came from immunoSEQ multiplex PCR; TCRdb's copy has only in-frame clones and leaves some out. The data hold roughly 180,000 clones, with 77% observed a single time. The gene calls are TRBV30 and TRBJ2-2; 11 bases are shared with TRBD2. The receptor was derived from a man aged 18 to 30 in good health and CMV-seronegative. The sequenced sample was PBMCs. CDR3 region: CAWSGGVAGGRNTGELFF. CDR3 nucleotides: TGTGCCTGGAGTGGAGGGGTAGCGGGGGGGCGAAACACCGGGGAGCTGTTTTTT.